This T cell receptor beta chain appears in the sequencing data of a study of blood T cell repertoires in COVID-19. At the level of the study: The United States, Italy and Spain supplied acute and convalescent COVID-19 samples. In each case, the material was cDNA or gDNA derived from T cells, B-cell-depleted T cells, or PBMCs.

With V trimmed by 5 bases and J by 9 bases, 13 bases remained unmatched. CDR3 length: 15 amino acids. Germline V gives CDR1 SGHTA, CDR2 FQGNSA. Some clones are missing from TCRdb's copy, which holds only in-frame ones; the method was immunoSEQ multiplex PCR. The data contain around 370,000 clones, approximately 89% of them singletons. This TCR was recovered from a woman under 30 who had recovered from COVID-19. The rearrangement links TRBV7-2 to TRBJ2-1; 7 positions agree with TRBD1. The sequenced sample was peripheral blood. The DNA for the CDR3 is TGTGCCAGCAGCAAATTCAGACAGGGTAGGAGTGAGCAGTTCTTC. It codes for CASSKFRQGRSEQFF.